The 22 T cell receptor beta chains below all came from one sample that was sequenced in a study of STAT3 mutations in large granular lymphocyte leukemia (dated by TCRdb to between 2018 and 2021). Results and caveats for the whole study, not just this receptor: Every T-LGLL patient showed at least one immunodominant TCRbeta clonotype, and about half showed multiple immunodominant subclonotypes.

Library creation used the immunoSEQ multiplex PCR assay. TCRdb re-hosts the immuneACCESS table, in-frame sequences only. Its copies lack some clones; in the studies checked, an unresolved V gene accounts for under half of them, and the cause for the rest is not known. This sample gives 9,500 to 13,000 clones in total; 70% to 90% of them show up just once. The ten largest make up roughly two fifths of the sample. For these TCRs, the target antigens are not known. Input material: peripheral blood mononuclear cells. These receptors all come from a man aged 55 to 70 with T-cell large granular lymphocyte leukemia. Some clones in this sample may be carry-over from other donors' samples. The age is the age at diagnosis.

This chain connects TRBV10-3 to TRBJ1-2, with a tentative D call TRBD1 (5 bases). Trimming removed 0 bases from V and 7 bases from J, with 12 bases in between. The CDR3 contains 14 residues. Germline V gene sequence: CDR1 ENHRY, CDR2 SYGVKD. Written as DNA, the CDR3 is TGTGCCATCAGTGAGTCGGGCCAGGGTAGTGGCTACACCTTC. Its translation is CAISESGQGSGYTF.

The chain links TRBV6-1 to TRBJ2-5; a possible D gene is TRBD2 (6 bases). Trimming cost V 5 bases and J 5 bases, with 12 bases left between them. Germline CDR1 is MNHNS and CDR2 is SASEGT. The CDR3 has 13 residues. DNA of the CDR3: TGTGCCAGCAGTAGGGACTGGACGGAGACCCAGTACTTC. It specifies CASSRDWTETQYF.

The chain joins TRBV21-1 to TRBJ1-5; the DNA was not compared with TRBD1, the D call given in the table. TRBV21-1 is a listed pseudogene. The CDR3 has 19 amino acids. CDR3 coding DNA: TGTGCCAGCAGCAAAGCCGTACAGGGGGTAATAGGGAGCAATCAGCCCCAGCATTTT. Amino acid sequence: CASSKAVQGVIGSNQPQHF.

In DNA, the CDR3 is TGCGCCAGCAGCCGGACGGCCGATGGCTACACCTTC. Protein: CASSRTADGYTF. The chain uses TRBV5-1 and TRBJ1-2; D ambiguous. In germline, CDR1 is SGHRS, CDR2 YFSETQ. The CDR3 is 12 amino acids. V was clipped by 4 bases and J by 6 bases, with 10 bases between them.

This chain connects TRBV7-9 to TRBJ2-7; D possibly corresponds to TRBD1 (5 bases). Germline V gene sequence: CDR1 SEHNR, CDR2 FQNEAQ (reference sequence). V dropped 4 bases and J dropped 2 bases, with 18 bases sitting between them. This CDR3 contains 16 residues. The CDR3 nucleotides read TGTGCCAGCAGCTATGGGGCTGTTCAAAGGGCCTACGAGCAGTACTTC. Translating it yields CASSYGAVQRAYEQYF.

The chain has TRBV30 and TRBJ2-7, with TRBD1 as a possible D gene (5 bases). V lost 3 bases and J lost 0, with 6 bases in between. Germline CDR1 is GTSNPN and CDR2 is SVGIG (reference sequence). The CDR3 runs 12 residues. CDR3 DNA sequence: TGTGCCTGGAGGGACAACTCCTACGAGCAGTACTTC. As protein: CAWRDNSYEQYF.

The chain couples TRBV30 to TRBJ1-2, with a tentative D call TRBD1 (6 bases). The CDR3 length is 13 residues. Germline lookup yields CDR1 GTSNPN and CDR2 SVGIG (reference sequence). Trimming left V 3 bases short and J 4 bases short, with 12 bases between. The chain's CDR3 is CAWRLQGIYGYTF. The CDR3 nucleotides read TGTGCCTGGAGATTACAGGGTATCTATGGCTACACCTTC.

The rearrangement links TRBV7-9 to TRBJ2-2; D is perhaps TRBD1 (5 bases). Germline assignment: CDR1 SEHNR and CDR2 FQNEAQ (reference sequence). Between the trimmed V and J ends, which lost 4 bases and 6 bases, there was a span of 9 bases. This CDR3 has 13 amino acids. CDR3 region: CASSSQGPGELFF. The CDR3 nucleotides read TGTGCCAGCAGCTCCCAGGGCCCCGGGGAGCTGTTTTTT.

The chain recombines TRBV18 with TRBJ2-5; TRBD1 matches 7 bases. Germline lookup yields CDR1 KGHSH and CDR2 LQKENI. V shed 6 bases, J shed 1 base, and the junction held 8 bases outside the gene matches. The CDR3 has 15 amino acids. CDR3 coding DNA: TGTGCCAGCTCCCTCCTAGGGGGCGGCCAAGAGACCCAGTACTTC. Amino acid sequence: CASSLLGGGQETQYF.

The chain carries TRBV13 and TRBJ2-7; a possible D gene is TRBD2 (6 bases). V lost 2 bases to trimming and J lost 5 bases, with 13 bases between them. In germline, CDR1 is PRHDT, CDR2 FYEKMQ (reference sequence). The CDR3 has 14 amino acids. CDR3 sequence (DNA): TGTGCCAGCAGCTTAAGGGAGGCTATCGACGAGCAGTACTTC. Its translation: CASSLREAIDEQYF.

The J gene is TRBJ2-5, the V gene TRBV7-9, with 8 bases that match TRBD2. Germline CDR1 SEHNR, CDR2 FQNEAQ (reference sequence). V gave up 4 bases and J gave up 5 bases; unmatched junction bases: 12. The CDR3 totals 16 residues. CDR3 in amino acids: CASSYRALAGWETQYF. The CDR3 nucleotides read TGTGCCAGCAGCTACCGGGCCTTAGCGGGATGGGAGACCCAGTACTTC.

This clone was detected only a few times. This chain uses TRBV29-1 with TRBJ1-6, with D unclear. From germline, CDR1 is SQVTM and CDR2 ANQGSEA. The CDR3 is 12 amino acids. V lost 7 bases and J lost 14, with 18 bases in between. This CDR3 is CSAENSSGTLHF. In DNA form, the CDR3 reads TGCAGCGCCGAGAATTCCTCCGGGACCCTCCACTTT.

V is TRBV5-1 and J is TRBJ2-5, with 7 positions matching TRBD2. This CDR3 spans 15 amino acids. Germline assignment: CDR1 SGHRS and CDR2 YFSETQ. Losses at the gene ends were 4 bases for V and 4 bases for J; bases not matched to a gene: 10. CDR3 nucleotide sequence: TGCGCCAGCAGCGTGGGACTACCCGGAGTAGAGACCCAGTACTTC. This translates into CASSVGLPGVETQYF.

The gene calls are TRBV7-9 and TRBJ2-5; no reliable D call. Germline CDR1 and CDR2: SEHNR and FQNEAQ (reference sequence). V lost 2 bases to trimming and J lost 5 bases, with 12 bases between them. The CDR3 runs 14 residues. Written as DNA, the CDR3 is TGTGCCAGCAGCTTATTCGAGATTTGGGAGACCCAGTACTTC. It yields the protein CASSLFEIWETQYF. The whole variable domain, remainder taken from reference TRBV7-9 and TRBJ2-5, is DTGVSQNPRHKITKRGQNVTFRCDPISEHNRLYWYRQTLGQGPEFLTYFQNEAQLEKSRLLSDRFSAERPKGSFSTLEIQRTEQGDSAMYLCASSLFEIWETQYFGPGTRLLVL.

In its sample, this clone was seen once. CDR3 in amino acids: CASSLVTGGTGELFF. Written as DNA, the CDR3 is TGTGCCAGCAGCTTGGTGACAGGGGGGACCGGGGAGCTGTTTTTT. This chain connects TRBV5-5 to TRBJ2-2, with 9 bases identical to TRBD1. The junction had 2 bases not matched to a gene; V was cut back by 0 bases and J by 5 bases. Per germline, CDR1 SGHKS and CDR2 YYEKEE (reference sequence). This CDR3 is built from 15 residues.

The chain has TRBV7-2 and TRBJ2-7; 8 positions agree with TRBD2. V lost 4 bases and J lost 6; bases outside the gene matches: 5. This CDR3 is built from 13 residues. Germline assignment: CDR1 SGHTA and CDR2 FQGNSA. CDR3 bases: TGTGCCAGCAGCTCGGGGGGGGCGGGCGAGCAGTACTTC. This encodes CASSSGGAGEQYF.

This clone was found once. The gene calls are TRBV2 and TRBJ2-1; D might be TRBD1 or TRBD2, each matching 5 bases. Germline values: CDR1 SNHLY, CDR2 FYNNEI. Trimming took off 7 bases at V and 8 bases at J, with 15 bases between the two ends. The length of the CDR3 is 13 residues. The CDR3 loop is CASIGDRVHEQFF. The CDR3 DNA is TGTGCCAGCATTGGGGACCGGGTCCATGAGCAGTTCTTC. The whole variable domain, remainder taken from reference TRBV2 and TRBJ2-1, is EPEVTQTPSHQVTQMGQEVILRCVPISNHLYFYWYRQILGQKVEFLVSFYNNEISEKSEIFDDQFSVERPDGSNFTLKIRSTKLEDSAMYFCASIGDRVHEQFFGPGTRLTVL.

The chain is built from TRBV5-1 and TRBJ2-5; D is possibly TRBD1 (5 bases). Germline CDR1 reads SGHRS; CDR2 reads YFSETQ. The CDR3 loop spans 13 amino acids. Between the trimmed V and J ends, which lost 4 bases and 1 base, there was a span of 8 bases. The CDR3 spells CASSGAGQETQYF. The CDR3 DNA follows: TGCGCCAGCAGCGGGGCTGGCCAAGAGACCCAGTACTTC.

The chain recombines TRBV30 with TRBJ1-5; a weak D match, TRBD1 (6 bases). V was pared by 1 base and J by 5 bases, with 9 bases between. The germline V gene encodes CDR1 GTSNPN and CDR2 SVGIG (reference sequence). The CDR3 is made up of 13 amino acids. CDR3 amino acids: CAWSGQEDQPQHF. The CDR3 DNA reads TGTGCCTGGAGTGGACAGGAAGATCAGCCCCAGCATTTT. The whole variable domain, remainder taken from reference TRBV30 and TRBJ1-5, is SQTIHQWPATLVQPVGSPLSLECTVEGTSNPNLYWYRQAAGRGLQLLFYSVGIGQISSEVPQNLSASRPQDRQFILSSKKLLLSDSGFYLCAWSGQEDQPQHFGDGTRLSIL.

J is TRBJ2-3 and V is TRBV15; D may be TRBD1 (6 bases). The germline V and J ends were trimmed by 1 base and 2 bases, with 13 bases remaining between them. Germline CDR1 reads LNHNV; CDR2 reads YYDKDF (reference sequence). This CDR3 is 16 amino acids long. The CDR3: CATSRGSGVPTDTQYF. CDR3 DNA: TGTGCCACCAGCAGAGGTTCAGGGGTCCCCACAGATACGCAGTATTTT.

The chain carries TRBV7-2 and TRBJ1-5, with 7 bases that match TRBD1. With V trimmed by 3 bases and J by 4 bases, 6 bases remained unmatched. Germline CDR1 reads SGHTA; CDR2 reads FQGNSA. This CDR3 has 15 residues. The CDR3 region is CASSFGDRLNQPQHF. The CDR3 DNA reads TGTGCCAGCAGCTTCGGGGACAGACTTAATCAGCCCCAGCATTTT.

The chain combines TRBV7-8 with TRBJ2-7; D not resolved. The germline V gene has CDR1 SGHVS and CDR2 FQNEAQ. The V end lost 2 bases, the J end lost 5 bases, and 10 bases lay between the germline ends. This CDR3 region has 13 residues. CDR3 DNA sequence: TGTGCCAGCAGCTTATGGTCGGAAAACGAGCAGTACTTC. Residues: CASSLWSENEQYF.